The sequence of this T cell receptor (beta chain) was determined in a study of T cells in Graves' hyperthyroidism and ophthalmopathy. The CDR3 extends over 16 amino acids. Comments on this clonotype: What it recognizes is unknown. At one of its ends the junction is not consistent with the germline gene, which may arise from a read error.

The study excluded patients with uncontrolled infection, other autoimmune disease, pregnancy or lactation. Blood from later-ophthalmopathy patients was taken at first hyperthyroidism diagnosis. From more than 9.5 ml of fresh peripheral blood, PBMCs were isolated. TCR beta CDR3 region amplification was performed from RNA transcripts. A first-round RT-PCR of the TCR CDR3 used the HTBI primer set. TCRdb reprocessed the multiplex PCR reads via MiXCR and lists one record per CDR3 protein. The table includes approximately 600,000 distinct CDR3 sequences, more than 11% detected once. Findings and limits, study-wide: Peripheral blood also featured most of the thyroid clonotypes expanded above 0.001.

The V and J genes are TRBV12-3 or TRBV12-4 and TRBJ2-2; 11 positions match TRBD2. Sequenced input: blood. The clonotype was recovered from a woman aged 25-40 years with Graves' hyperthyroidism that later progressed to Graves' ophthalmopathy. This CDR3 reads CASSWGTSGTTGEPFF. DNA of the CDR3: TGTGCCAGCAGCTGGGGGACTAGCGGAACCACCGGGGAGCCGTTTTTT.